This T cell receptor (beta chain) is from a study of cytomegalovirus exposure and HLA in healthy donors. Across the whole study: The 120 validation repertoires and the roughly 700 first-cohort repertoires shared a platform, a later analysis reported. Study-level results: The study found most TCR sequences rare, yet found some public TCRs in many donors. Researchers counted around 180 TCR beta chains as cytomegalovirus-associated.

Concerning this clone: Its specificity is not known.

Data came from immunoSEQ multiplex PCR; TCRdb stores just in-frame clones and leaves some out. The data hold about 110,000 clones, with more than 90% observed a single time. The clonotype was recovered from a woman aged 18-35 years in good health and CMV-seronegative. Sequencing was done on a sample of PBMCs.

CDR3 in amino acids: CASSLIQGHDEAFF. The DNA of the CDR3 is TGCGCCAGCAGCCTAATACAGGGTCATGATGAAGCTTTCTTT. V gene TRBV5-1 combines with J gene TRBJ1-1, with D possibly matching TRBD1 (6 bases). The V gene lost 4 bases and the J gene lost 7 bases, with 17 bases spanning the gap. CDR1 is SGHRS, CDR2 YFSETQ, per germline. The CDR3 is made up of 14 amino acids.